The 15 T cell receptor beta chains presented below share a single source sample, sequenced in a study. TCRdb analysed the RT-PCR reads with MiXCR anew, one entry per CDR3 protein. The sample lists approximately 720,000 distinct CDR3 sequences, over 12% seen once, with 3.6% in the top ten. Sequenced sample: memory CD4+ T cells from blood. These receptors were obtained from a female donor in good health, serving as a healthy control.

There are many counts of this clonotype. This rearrangement joins TRBV4-1 to TRBJ1-4; D not resolved. V was trimmed by 0 bases and J by 5 bases, leaving 7 bases between them. From germline, CDR1 is MGHRA and CDR2 YSYEKL. CDR3 length: 14 amino acids. This chain's CDR3 is CASSQEVGNEKLFF. The CDR3 DNA sequence: TGCGCCAGCAGCCAAGAGGTTGGAAATGAAAAACTGTTTTTT.

The chain carries TRBV10-3 and TRBJ1-1; D ambiguous. The V gene lost 1 base and the J gene lost 2 bases, with 8 bases spanning the gap. CDR3 length equals 14 residues. The V gene's germline CDR1 is ENHRY and CDR2 SYGVKD. For the CDR3, the DNA is TGTGCCATCAGTGAGTTGAGGGAAAACACTGAAGCTTTCTTT. Translating gives CAISELRENTEAFF.

This clonotype was seen only a few times. The J gene is TRBJ1-2, the V gene TRBV7-2; D not certain. The CDR3 runs 14 residues. Trimming shortened V by 5 bases and J by 5 bases, and 15 bases separated the two germline ends. Germline V CDR1 and CDR2: SGHTA, FQGNSA. The chain's CDR3 is CASSEDGSNYGYTF. As DNA, the CDR3 is TGTGCCAGCAGCGAGGACGGATCAAATTATGGCTACACCTTC.

Ten or more counts support this clonotype. This chain uses TRBV4-2 with TRBJ2-7; perhaps TRBD2 as D (5 bases). This CDR3 is 14 amino acids long. Germline V gene lookup returns CDR1 LGHNA and CDR2 YNFKEQ. Between the trimmed V and J ends, which lost 1 base and 3 bases, there was a span of 10 bases. The CDR3 here is CASSQGSSRYEQYF. CDR3 in DNA: TGTGCCAGCAGCCAAGGGTCTAGCCGCTACGAGCAGTACTTC.

This clonotype has only a few counts. The chain's CDR3 is CASSLEWGGDQPQHF. CDR3 in DNA: TGTGCCAGCAGTCTCGAGTGGGGAGGGGATCAGCCCCAGCATTTT. The genes are TRBV12-3 or TRBV12-4 and TRBJ1-5, with a tentative D call TRBD1 (5 bases). CDR3 length: 15 amino acids. Deletions cut 5 bases from V and 5 bases from J, with 16 bases between.

The chain combines TRBV12-3 or TRBV12-4 with TRBJ2-6, with D possibly being TRBD1 (5 bases). V was cut by 7 bases and J by 1 base, with 11 bases left in between. This CDR3 has 15 amino acids. CDR3 residues: CASTPGASGANVLTF. The CDR3 DNA follows: TGTGCCAGCACACCTGGGGCGTCTGGGGCCAACGTCCTGACTTTC.

The rearrangement joins TRBV13 to TRBJ2-3; 8 bases map to TRBD2. V lost 5 bases and J lost 6; bases outside the gene matches: 10. Per the germline V gene, CDR1 is PRHDT and CDR2 is FYEKMQ (reference sequence). The CDR3 is 15 residues long. The CDR3 coding sequence is TGTGCCAGCAGCAACCGCTACCGGGGGGGGGATACGCAGTATTTT. Translation: CASSNRYRGGDTQYF.

This chain links TRBV5-1 with TRBJ1-6; 7 bases are shared with TRBD1. The V segment lost 4 bases and the J segment 3 bases; nucleotides outside the gene matches: 7. CDR3 length: 16 amino acids. Germline CDR1 and CDR2: SGHRS and YFSETQ. The DNA of the CDR3 is TGCGCCAGCAGCCCAGAGACAGGGAGCTATAATTCACCCCTCCACTTT. Translation: CASSPETGSYNSPLHF.

In its sample, this clonotype was seen many times. This chain joins TRBV4-1 and TRBJ1-1; the D is unclear. This CDR3 comprises 16 residues. Germline V gene lookup returns CDR1 MGHRA and CDR2 YSYEKL. Trimming removed 2 bases at V and 6 bases at J, with 19 bases between. In DNA form, the CDR3 reads TGCGCCAGCAGCCAACCTTCGGCCTCAACAGTCGCTGAAGCTTTCTTT. The encoded protein is CASSQPSASTVAEAFF.

This clonotype was observed many times. The gene calls are TRBV7-9 and TRBJ2-2, with 9 bases fitting TRBD2. The CDR3 sequence is 15 residues long. Germline V gene sequence: CDR1 SEHNR, CDR2 FQNEAQ (reference sequence). The V segment lost 3 bases and the J segment 4 bases; nucleotides outside the gene matches: 3. CDR3 residues: CASSFSGSFTGELFF. The CDR3 DNA is TGTGCCAGCAGCTTTAGCGGGAGTTTCACCGGGGAGCTGTTTTTT. Based on the CDR3 plus reference TRBV7-9 and TRBJ2-2, the full variable domain is DTGVSQNPRHKITKRGQNVTFRCDPISEHNRLYWYRQTLGQGPEFLTYFQNEAQLEKSRLLSDRFSAERPKGSFSTLEIQRTEQGDSAMYLCASSFSGSFTGELFFGEGSRLTVL.

This clonotype was counted at least ten times. V is TRBV6-4 and J is TRBJ2-7, with 8 bases matching TRBD2. The germline CDR1 and CDR2 sequences are MRHNA and SNTAGT. The CDR3 spans 15 residues. V was pared by 6 bases and J by 1 base, with 8 bases of the junction left unmatched. CDR3 sequence reads: CASRTCGGSSYEQYF. The DNA for the CDR3 is TGTGCCAGCAGGACTTGCGGGGGGTCGTCCTACGAGCAGTACTTC.

This chain uses TRBV20-1 with TRBJ2-2; the D call may be TRBD1 or TRBD2 (6 bases each). CDR3 length equals 14 residues. Germline V CDR1 and CDR2: DFQATT, SNEGSKA (reference sequence). Trimming cost V 6 bases and J 5 bases, with 16 bases left between them. The CDR3 nucleotides read TGCAGTGCCAGATTGGGGGGCCTTACCGGGGAGCTGTTTTTT. Translating it yields CSARLGGLTGELFF.

This clonotype was picked up many times. The V gene is TRBV4-3, the J gene TRBJ1-4; possibly TRBD1 for D (6 bases). The CDR3 sequence is 15 residues long. Germline-derived CDR1 and CDR2 are LGHNA and YSLEER. V was shortened by 0 bases and J by 5 bases, with 10 bases between the two germline ends. CDR3 nucleotide sequence: TGCGCCAGCAGCCAAGATTTTGGACAGAATGAAAAACTGTTTTTT. Its translation is CASSQDFGQNEKLFF.

The table lists this clonotype with a few counts. V and J are TRBV3-1 and TRBJ2-7; possibly TRBD1 or TRBD2 for D (5 bases each). CDR1 and CDR2 from the germline V gene are LGHDT and YNNKEL (reference sequence). CDR3 length: 15 amino acids. Trimming removed 2 bases from V and 4 bases from J, with 15 bases in between. CDR3 sequence: CASSQPRDSGYEQYF. CDR3 DNA: TGTGCCAGCAGCCAACCCCGGGATTCAGGGTACGAGCAGTACTTC.

The chain carries TRBV5-4 and TRBJ1-6, with 7 bases aligning to TRBD1. The CDR3 runs 15 residues. Germline CDR1 reads SGHNT; CDR2 reads YYREEE (reference sequence). J gave up 7 bases and V 0 bases, and 4 bases lay outside the gene matches. The CDR3 loop is CASSLGDRPNSPLHF. CDR3 bases: TGTGCCAGCAGCTTGGGGGACAGACCAAATTCACCCCTCCACTTT.